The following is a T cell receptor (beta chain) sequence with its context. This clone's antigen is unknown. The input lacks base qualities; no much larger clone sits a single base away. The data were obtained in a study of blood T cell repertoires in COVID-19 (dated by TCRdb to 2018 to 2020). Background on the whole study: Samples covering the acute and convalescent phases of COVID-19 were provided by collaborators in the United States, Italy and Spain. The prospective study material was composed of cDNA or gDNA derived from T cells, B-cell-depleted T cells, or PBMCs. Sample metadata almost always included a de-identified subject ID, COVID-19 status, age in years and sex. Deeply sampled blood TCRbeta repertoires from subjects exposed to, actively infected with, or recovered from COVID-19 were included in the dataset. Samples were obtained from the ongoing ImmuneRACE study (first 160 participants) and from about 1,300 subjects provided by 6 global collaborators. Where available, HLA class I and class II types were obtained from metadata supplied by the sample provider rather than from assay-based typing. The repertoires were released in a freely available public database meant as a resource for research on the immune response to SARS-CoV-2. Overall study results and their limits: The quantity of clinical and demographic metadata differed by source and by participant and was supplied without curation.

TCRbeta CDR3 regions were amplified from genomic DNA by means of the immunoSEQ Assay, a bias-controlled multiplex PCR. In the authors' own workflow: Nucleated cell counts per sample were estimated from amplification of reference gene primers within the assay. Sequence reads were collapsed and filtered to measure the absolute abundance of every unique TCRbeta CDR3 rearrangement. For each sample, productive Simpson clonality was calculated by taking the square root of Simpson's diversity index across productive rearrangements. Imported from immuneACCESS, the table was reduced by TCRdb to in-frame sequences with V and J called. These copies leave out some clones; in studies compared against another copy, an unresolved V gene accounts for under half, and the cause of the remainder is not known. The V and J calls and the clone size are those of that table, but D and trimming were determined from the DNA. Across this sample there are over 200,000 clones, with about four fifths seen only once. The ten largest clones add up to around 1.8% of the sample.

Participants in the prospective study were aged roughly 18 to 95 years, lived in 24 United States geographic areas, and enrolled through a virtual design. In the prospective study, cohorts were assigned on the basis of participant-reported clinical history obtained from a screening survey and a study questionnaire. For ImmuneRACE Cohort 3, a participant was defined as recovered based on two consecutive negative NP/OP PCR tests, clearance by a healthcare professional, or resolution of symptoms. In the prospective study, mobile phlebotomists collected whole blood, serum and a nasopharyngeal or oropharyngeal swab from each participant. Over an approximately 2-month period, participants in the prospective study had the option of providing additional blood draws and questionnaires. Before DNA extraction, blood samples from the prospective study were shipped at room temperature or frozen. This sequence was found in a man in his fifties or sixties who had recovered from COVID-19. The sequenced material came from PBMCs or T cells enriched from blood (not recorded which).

The nucleotide sequence is given as TGTGCCAGCAGCTGGGGGACAGTTGGAACTTTCTTT. This sequence encodes CASSWGTVGTFF. Here the chain combines TRBV7-2 and TRBJ1-1; a stretch of 7 junction bases matches TRBD1. Trimming removed 4 bases from V and 12 bases from J; the gene matches leave 8 bases unexplained. Its CDR3 holds 12 amino acids, cysteine through phenylalanine. Only the CDR3 DNA stays, 36 bases, in frame from base 1. The germline V gene supplies CDR1 SGHTA and CDR2 FQGNSA.